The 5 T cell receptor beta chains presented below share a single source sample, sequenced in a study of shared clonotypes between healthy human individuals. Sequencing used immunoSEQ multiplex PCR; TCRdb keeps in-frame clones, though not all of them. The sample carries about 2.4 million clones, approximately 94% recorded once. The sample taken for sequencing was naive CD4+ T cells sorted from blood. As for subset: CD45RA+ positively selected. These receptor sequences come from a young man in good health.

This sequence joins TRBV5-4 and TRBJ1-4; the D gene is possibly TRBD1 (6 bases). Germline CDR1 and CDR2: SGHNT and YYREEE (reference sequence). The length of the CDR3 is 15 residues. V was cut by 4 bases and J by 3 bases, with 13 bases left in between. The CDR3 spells CASSKTTGANEKLFF. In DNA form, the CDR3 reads TGTGCCAGCAGCAAGACGACAGGCGCTAATGAAAAACTGTTTTTT. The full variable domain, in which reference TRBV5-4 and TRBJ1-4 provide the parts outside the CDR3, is ETGVTQSPTHLIKTRGQQVTLRCSSQSGHNTVSWYQQALGQGPQFIFQYYREEENGRGNFPPRFSGLQFPNYSSELNVNALELDDSALYLCASSKTTGANEKLFFGSGTQLSVL.

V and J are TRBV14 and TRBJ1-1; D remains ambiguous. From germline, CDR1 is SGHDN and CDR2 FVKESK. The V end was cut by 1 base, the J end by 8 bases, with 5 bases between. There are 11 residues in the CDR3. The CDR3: CASSQASEAFF. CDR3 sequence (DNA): TGTGCCAGCAGCCAAGCAAGCGAAGCTTTCTTT.

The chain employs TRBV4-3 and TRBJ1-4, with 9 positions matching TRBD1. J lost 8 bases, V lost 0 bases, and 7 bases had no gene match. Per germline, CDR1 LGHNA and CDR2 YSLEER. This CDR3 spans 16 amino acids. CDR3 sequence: CASSQDLTGGWEKLFF. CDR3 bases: TGCGCCAGCAGCCAAGATCTGACAGGGGGGTGGGAAAAACTGTTTTTT.

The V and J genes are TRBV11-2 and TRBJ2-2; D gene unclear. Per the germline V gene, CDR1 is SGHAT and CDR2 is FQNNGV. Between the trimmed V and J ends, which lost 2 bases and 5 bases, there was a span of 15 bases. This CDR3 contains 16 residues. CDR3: CASSLIYGRATGELFF. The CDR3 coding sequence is TGTGCCAGCAGCTTAATTTACGGAAGGGCGACCGGGGAGCTGTTTTTT.

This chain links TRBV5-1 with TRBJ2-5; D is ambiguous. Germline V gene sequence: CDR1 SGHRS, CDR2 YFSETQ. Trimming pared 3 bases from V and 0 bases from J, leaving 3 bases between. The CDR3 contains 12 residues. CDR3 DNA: TGCGCCAGCAGCTGGGACCAAGAGACCCAGTACTTC. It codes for CASSWDQETQYF. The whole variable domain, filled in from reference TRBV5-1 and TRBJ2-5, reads KAGVTQTPRYLIKTRGQQVTLSCSPISGHRSVSWYQQTPGQGLQFLFEYFSETQRNKGNFPGRFSGRQFSNSRSEMNVSTLELGDSALYLCASSWDQETQYFGPGTRLLVL.